A single TCR beta chain is shown here with its context. What it recognizes is unknown. The CDR3 loop spans 17 amino acids. From germline, CDR1 is SGDLS and CDR2 YYNGEE. V was shortened by 5 bases and J by 2 bases, with 20 bases between the two germline ends. Amplification used 60 Vbeta primers and 13 Jbeta primers. Sequencing was performed with immunoSEQ multiplex PCR; in TCRdb, only in-frame clones are kept and a portion is missing. The table lists about 130,000 clones, 80% to 90% of them singletons. This sample stems from a study of cytomegalovirus exposure and HLA in healthy donors. Findings of the study overall: Exclusion applied to some V segments, including TRBV6-2 and TRBV6-3, as they were indistinguishable. Looking again later, the authors saw that most CMV-associated TCR beta chains seemed HLA-restricted.

The sequencing sample was made of PBMCs. This TCR came from a man aged 50-59 years in good health and CMV-seronegative. This chain links TRBV9 with TRBJ1-5; possibly TRBD1 for D (5 bases). CDR3 protein: CASRDPGGTRGNQPQHF. The CDR3 region has the DNA TGTGCCAGCAGAGACCCCGGGGGGACCCGGGGCAATCAGCCCCAGCATTTT.